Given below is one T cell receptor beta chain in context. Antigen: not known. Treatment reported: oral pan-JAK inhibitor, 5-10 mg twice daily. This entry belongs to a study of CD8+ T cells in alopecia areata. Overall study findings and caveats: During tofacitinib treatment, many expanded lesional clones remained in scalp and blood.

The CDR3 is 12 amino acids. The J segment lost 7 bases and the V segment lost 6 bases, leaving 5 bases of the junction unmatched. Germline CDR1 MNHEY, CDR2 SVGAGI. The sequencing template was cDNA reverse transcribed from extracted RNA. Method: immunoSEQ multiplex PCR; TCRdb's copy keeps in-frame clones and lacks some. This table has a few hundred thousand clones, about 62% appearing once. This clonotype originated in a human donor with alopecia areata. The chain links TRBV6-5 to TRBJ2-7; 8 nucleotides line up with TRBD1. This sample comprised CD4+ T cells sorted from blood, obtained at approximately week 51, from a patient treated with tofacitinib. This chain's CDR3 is CASSRGLGEQYF. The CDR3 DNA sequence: TGTGCCAGCAGCAGGGGGCTAGGGGAGCAGTACTTC.